The 10 T cell receptor beta chains presented below share a single source sample, sequenced in a study of T cell responses to AZD1222 COVID-19 vaccine. The data were produced by immunoSEQ multiplex PCR, yet TCRdb's version contains in-frame clones alone and is incomplete. This table holds roughly 95,000 clones, around 87% found once. The source was peripheral blood, collected on day 0 of AZD1222 vaccination. The source of these receptors is an adult in good health.

The V and J genes are TRBV7-8 and TRBJ2-7; 10 positions agree with TRBD2. This CDR3 is 17 amino acids long. Germline CDR1 reads SGHVS; CDR2 reads FQNEAQ. With V trimmed by 7 bases and J by 3 bases, 15 bases remained unmatched. The CDR3 region is CASKQGVAGGRGYEQYF. The DNA of the CDR3 is TGTGCCAGCAAACAGGGGGTAGCGGGAGGCCGAGGCTACGAGCAGTACTTC.

The chain has TRBV19 and TRBJ2-1; 9 bases fit TRBD2. The J segment lost 9 bases and the V segment lost 7 bases, leaving 10 bases of the junction unmatched. CDR3 length equals 14 residues. The germline CDR1 and CDR2 sequences are LNHDA and SQIVND (reference sequence). The CDR3 reads CASTFAGGIFEQFF. The CDR3 bases are TGTGCCAGTACGTTTGCGGGAGGGATTTTTGAGCAGTTCTTC.

This chain connects TRBV9 to TRBJ1-2, with TRBD1 matching 9 bases. The CDR3 is 15 amino acids. Germline CDR1 and CDR2: SGDLS and YYNGEE. J gave up 6 bases and V 0 bases, and 6 bases lay outside the gene matches. The CDR3 region has the DNA TGTGCCAGCAGCGTAGAAGGGGGACAGGGCGATGGCTACACCTTC. Protein sequence: CASSVEGGQGDGYTF. Full variable domain (missing parts from reference TRBV9 and TRBJ1-2): DSGVTQTPKHLITATGQRVTLRCSPRSGDLSVYWYQQSLDQGLQFLIQYYNGEERAKGNILERFSAQQFPDLHSELNLSSLELGDSALYFCASSVEGGQGDGYTFGSGTRLTVV.

This clone was detected only once. The chain uses TRBV28 and TRBJ1-3, with D perhaps TRBD1 (6 bases). The CDR3 spans 15 residues. Germline CDR1 is MDHEN and CDR2 is SYDVKM. V was clipped by 9 bases and J by 0 bases, with 15 bases between them. The CDR3 sequence is CASTDRPNSGNTIYF. The CDR3 DNA reads TGTGCCAGTACCGACAGGCCGAACTCTGGAAACACCATATATTTT.

V and J are TRBV4-1 and TRBJ2-3; TRBD2 agrees at 10 bases. This CDR3 has 15 residues. J gave up 6 bases and V 1 base, and 4 bases lay outside the gene matches. Germline loops: CDR1 MGHRA, CDR2 YSYEKL. CDR3 nucleotides: TGCGCCAGCAGCCAAGGGACTAGCGGAGGCGATACGCAGTATTTT. Protein sequence: CASSQGTSGGDTQYF.

The V and J genes are TRBV7-2 and TRBJ2-1; 9 bases are a match to TRBD1. The CDR3 loop spans 14 amino acids. Germline V lookup: CDR1 SGHTA, CDR2 FQGNSA. The CDR3 loop is CASTRGTGLNEQFF. The CDR3 DNA reads as TGTGCTTCCACAAGAGGGACAGGGTTGAATGAGCAGTTCTTC.

This chain uses TRBV27 with TRBJ2-3, with TRBD2 matching over 8 bases. Germline loops: CDR1 MNHEY, CDR2 SMNVEV (reference sequence). The CDR3 is 16 amino acids. The J segment lost 3 bases and the V segment lost 1 base, leaving 6 bases of the junction unmatched. The CDR3 DNA is TGTGCCAGCAGTTTATACGGGAGGGCCGGGACAGATACGCAGTATTTT. Translating gives CASSLYGRAGTDTQYF.

This chain joins TRBV6-5 and TRBJ1-2; TRBD1 agrees at 9 bases. Trimming cost V 7 bases and J 8 bases; bases outside gene matches: 14. Germline V gene data show CDR1 as MNHEY and CDR2 as SVGAGI. This CDR3 comprises 15 residues. The CDR3 nucleotides are TGTGCCAGCACTCCTGAGATGGGACAGGGCCGAGGCTACACCTTC. The encoded protein is CASTPEMGQGRGYTF.

This clone has a single count. The J gene is TRBJ1-5, the V gene TRBV2; tentative D call: TRBD1 (6 bases). Trimming left V 7 bases short and J 0 bases short, with 10 bases between. Germline V gene lookup returns CDR1 SNHLY and CDR2 FYNNEI. This CDR3 region has 14 residues. The CDR3 DNA reads TGTGCCAGCACGCGGACAGTTAGCAATCAGCCCCAGCATTTT. As protein: CASTRTVSNQPQHF.

The chain couples TRBV5-4 to TRBJ2-1; 7 positions agree with TRBD1. This CDR3 is built from 13 residues. Looked up from germline, CDR1 is SGHNT and CDR2 is YYREEE (reference sequence). Unmatched junction bases numbered 11, after V lost 4 bases and J lost 13 bases. CDR3: CASSVEQGLHQFF. CDR3 DNA sequence: TGTGCCAGCAGCGTAGAACAGGGGCTCCACCAGTTCTTC.